The rows below give T cell receptor beta chains drawn from one sample of a study of CD8+CD57+ T cells in acquired aplastic anemia. TCRdb used MiXCR to reprocess the reads, holding one entry per CDR3 protein. The sample has more than 95,000 distinct CDR3 sequences; approximately 40% are singletons. The sample consisted of sorted CD4+, CD8+, or CD8+CD57+ T cells (not recorded which) from PBMCs. The receptors derive from a human donor with aplastic anemia. Both conserved end residues are part of each CDR3. Each record gives: V gene, clone size, J gene, D gene, CDR3 DNA, CDR3 protein. A D gene is named only where the DNA matches it firmly. Size is omitted from some rows. Given values are once, few, many or a class for expanded clones.

TRBV2,many,TRBJ2-1,TRBD2,TGTGCCAGCAGTGAAGGACGGGGGGGCCTGAATGAGCAGTTCTTC,CASSEGRGGLNEQFF
TRBV28,few,TRBJ2-4,TRBD2,TGTGCCAGTGGGGGGGGGACCAAAAACATTCAGTACTTC,CASGGGTKNIQYF
TRBV5-1,many,TRBJ2-5,.,TGCGCCAGCAAACGGCCGGGTCGGGAGACCCAGTACTTC,CASKRPGRETQYF
TRBV11-2,.,TRBJ2-3,.,TGTGCCAGCACCGCCCCTGCCCCGGTCGGCACAGATACGCAGTATTTT,CASTAPAPVGTDTQYF
TRBV20-1,many,TRBJ2-7,TRBD1,TGCAGTGCTCTGAGGTGGGACAGCTCCTACGAGCAGTACTTC,CSALRWDSSYEQYF
TRBV25-1,.,TRBJ2-5,.,TGTGCCAGCAATTCGGGGTGGCGGGCTAGTCCCAACCAAGAGACCCAGTACTTC,CASNSGWRASPNQETQYF
TRBV15,.,TRBJ1-2,TRBD1,TGTGCCACCAGCAGCGGGAGGGGGCCAGCCGGCTACACCTTC,CATSSGRGPAGYTF
TRBV11-2,many,TRBJ2-7,.,TGTGCCAGCAGCCACGCCTGGACGGTGTCTTCCTACGAGCAGTACTTC,CASSHAWTVSSYEQYF
TRBV7-9,many,TRBJ1-2,TRBD1,TGTGCCAGCAGCCCCGGACAGGGGGTTCATGGCTACACCTTC,CASSPGQGVHGYTF
TRBV4-3,many,TRBJ1-5,.,TGCGCCAGCAGCCACGCCGCCACCAATCAGCCCCAGCATTTT,CASSHAATNQPQHF
TRBV19,once,TRBJ2-2,.,TGTGCCAGTGGTACTGCGTCCATACCGAACACCGGGGAGCTGTTTTTT,CASGTASIPNTGELFF
TRBV4-1,many,TRBJ2-7,.,TGCGCCAGCAGCCCTTACCTAGACGGATACGAGCAGTACTTC,CASSPYLDGYEQYF
TRBV12-3/TRBV12-4,.,TRBJ2-5,TRBD2,TGTGCCAGCAGTTTAGACGGGGGGCAAGAGACCCAGTACTTC,CASSLDGGQETQYF
TRBV5-1,many,TRBJ1-6,.,TGCGCCAGCAGCTTGGGTCAGGGGTATAATTCACCCCTCCACTTT,CASSLGQGYNSPLHF
TRBV7-2,many,TRBJ1-1,TRBD1,TGTGCCAGCAGCTTAGTATCAGGGGGCAAGACTGAAGCTTTCTTT,CASSLVSGGKTEAFF
TRBV9,.,TRBJ2-5,TRBD2,TGTGCCAGCAGCGTCGAAGGACTAGCGGGGGCGGAGACCCAGTACTTC,CASSVEGLAGAETQYF
TRBV5-1,many,TRBJ2-1,.,TGCGCCAGCATCCCGATCCCGGGGTCCCTCGATGAGCAGTTCTTC,CASIPIPGSLDEQFF
TRBV11-2,.,TRBJ2-1,.,TGTGCCAGCAGCTTAGATCGCACGGCGGATGAGCAGTTCTTC,CASSLDRTADEQFF
TRBV5-1,.,TRBJ1-2,TRBD1,TGCGCCAGCAGCCGACAGGGGGCGCAGGGTGATGGCTACACCTTC,CASSRQGAQGDGYTF
TRBV20-1,once,TRBJ2-5,TRBD2,TGCGGATCTAGCGGGGGGCAAGAGACCCAGTACTTC,CGSSGGQETQYF
TRBV2,.,TRBJ1-2,.,TGTGCCAGCGCATCTAACTATGGCTACACCTTC,CASASNYGYTF
TRBV12-3/TRBV12-4,many,TRBJ1-3,.,TGTGCCAGCAGTTTAAGACTGACGAGCTCTGGAAACACCATATATTTT,CASSLRLTSSGNTIYF
TRBV24-1,.,TRBJ2-1,.,TGTGCCACCAGTCCCTCCCGGGACAATGAGCAGTTCTTC,CATSPSRDNEQFF
TRBV2,many,TRBJ1-1,TRBD1,TGTGCCAGCAGACAGGGGATTGGAGCTTTCTTT,CASRQGIGAFF
TRBV19,once,TRBJ1-2,TRBD1,TGTGCCAGTAGTCCAGGGACAGGGGTAGGTGGCTACACCTTC,CASSPGTGVGGYTF
TRBV5-6,few,TRBJ1-5,.,TGTGCCAGCAGCTTGGGAGTGGGGGCAGGAAACAATCAGCCCCAGCATTTT,CASSLGVGAGNNQPQHF